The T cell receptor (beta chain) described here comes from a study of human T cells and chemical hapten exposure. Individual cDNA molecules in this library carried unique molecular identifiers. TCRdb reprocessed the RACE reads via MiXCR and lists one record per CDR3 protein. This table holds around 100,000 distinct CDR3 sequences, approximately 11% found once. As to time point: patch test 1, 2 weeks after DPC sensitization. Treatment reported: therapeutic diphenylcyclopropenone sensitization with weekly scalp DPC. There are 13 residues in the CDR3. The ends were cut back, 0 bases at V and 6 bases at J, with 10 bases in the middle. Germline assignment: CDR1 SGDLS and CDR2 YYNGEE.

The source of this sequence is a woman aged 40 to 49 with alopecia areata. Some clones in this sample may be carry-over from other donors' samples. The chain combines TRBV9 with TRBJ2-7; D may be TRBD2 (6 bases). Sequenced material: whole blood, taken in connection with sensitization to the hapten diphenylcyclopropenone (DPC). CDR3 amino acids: CASSVGGVSEQYF. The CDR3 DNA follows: TGTGCCAGCAGCGTAGGGGGGGTTAGCGAGCAGTACTTC.